This entry lists 28 T cell receptor beta chains sequenced from one sample in a study of neurological immune-mediated disorders (dated by TCRdb to about 2019). To prepare the library, 5' RACE was applied. The sequencing machine was an Illumina HiSeq 2500. TCRdb took the public reads, trimmed them with fastp at Q25, ran MiXCR for clone calling and kept in-frame beta chains. Rows merge per CDR3 protein into single entries with the most common DNA and genes. For this sample there are roughly 47,000 distinct CDR3 sequences; 4% to 5.5% appear just once. The top ten clonotypes cover around 5.7% of the sample. The material sequenced was PBMCs. The receptors here all came from a woman aged 60-75 years with multiple sclerosis.

This clonotype has at least ten counts. This chain uses TRBV20-1 with TRBJ2-5; 8 nucleotides align to TRBD2. Germline CDR1 is DFQATT and CDR2 is SNEGSKA (reference sequence). The trim removed 1 base at V and 6 bases at J, leaving 7 bases unmatched. This CDR3 is 14 amino acids long. The CDR3 coding sequence is TGCAGTGCTAGAGCGGGGGGGGTGTGGAAGACCCAGTACTTC. Translation: CSARAGGVWKTQYF.

This clonotype was observed many times. The chain joins TRBV28 to TRBJ2-5; 9 positions match TRBD2. Losses at the gene ends were 5 bases for V and 5 bases for J; bases not matched to a gene: 9. Germline values: CDR1 MDHEN, CDR2 SYDVKM. The CDR3 consists of 15 residues. CDR3 bases: TGTGCCAGCAGTCCAGCGGGGGGAGCATCGGAGACCCAGTACTTC. Translated: CASSPAGGASETQYF. Drawing the rest from reference TRBV28 and TRBJ2-5, the complete variable domain is DVKVTQSSRYLVKRTGEKVFLECVQDMDHENMFWYRQDPGLGLRLIYFSYDVKMKEKGDIPEGYSVSREKKERFSLILESASTNQTSMYLCASSPAGGASETQYFGPGTRLLVL.

The V and J genes are TRBV19 and TRBJ2-5; 7 positions match TRBD1. V lost 10 bases to trimming and J lost 2 bases; unmatched junction nucleotides: 7. The CDR3 has 13 residues. Germline V gene sequence: CDR1 LNHDA, CDR2 SQIVND (reference sequence). The CDR3 DNA follows: TGTGCCACCGCGACAGGGCAACAAGAGACCCAGTACTTC. This translates into CATATGQQETQYF.

This clonotype occurred many times. This rearrangement joins TRBV9 to TRBJ2-2, with D hard to call. The germline V gene encodes CDR1 SGDLS and CDR2 YYNGEE. Trimming took off 0 bases at V and 1 base at J, with 7 bases between the two ends. CDR3 length: 15 residues. The CDR3 nucleotides are TGTGCCAGCAGCGTAGCCCTGTTGAACACCGGGGAGCTGTTTTTT. The encoded protein is CASSVALLNTGELFF.

The rearrangement links TRBV5-4 to TRBJ2-1; D gene ambiguous. The germline CDR1 and CDR2 sequences are SGHNT and YYREEE (reference sequence). CDR3 size: 11 residues. Trimming stripped 1 base from V and 10 bases from J, with 6 bases between. The CDR3, as DNA: TGTGCCAGCAGCTTGAACGCAGAGCAGTTCTTC. Its translation is CASSLNAEQFF.

This clonotype has ten or more counts. V and J are TRBV7-2 and TRBJ1-1; 7 bases are a match to TRBD1. The CDR3 consists of 14 residues. Germline V CDR1 and CDR2: SGHTA, FQGNSA. V lost 6 bases to trimming and J lost 2 bases; unmatched junction nucleotides: 6. The CDR3 region is CASSKGQINTEAFF. The DNA for the CDR3 is TGTGCCAGCAGTAAGGGACAGATTAACACTGAAGCTTTCTTT.

A few counts support this clonotype. V is TRBV4-2 and J is TRBJ1-1, with D possibly matching TRBD1 (5 bases). The V gene lost 4 bases and the J gene lost 1 base, with 16 bases spanning the gap. The CDR3 length is 16 residues. Germline CDR1 and CDR2: LGHNA and YNFKEQ. The CDR3 DNA follows: TGTGCCAGCAGCCCCGGAACTTGGGGCGGGAACACTGAAGCTTTCTTT. Its protein product is CASSPGTWGGNTEAFF.

There are a few counts of this clonotype. The chain recombines TRBV7-2 with TRBJ2-3; D may be TRBD1 (6 bases). V gave up 6 bases and J gave up 2 bases, with 12 bases separating them. This CDR3 has 14 residues. Germline V gene data show CDR1 as SGHTA and CDR2 as FQGNSA. The CDR3 loop reads CASRKRGITDTQYF. The CDR3 DNA reads as TGTGCCAGCAGGAAAAGGGGGATCACAGATACGCAGTATTTT.

This clonotype was recorded many times. V is TRBV7-9 and J is TRBJ2-5, with no clear D. CDR3 length: 14 residues. V lost 5 bases, J lost 1 base, and 11 bases lay in between. From germline, CDR1 is SEHNR and CDR2 FQNEAQ (reference sequence). As DNA, the CDR3 is TGTGCCAGCAGCCGCGAGTCGGCCCAAGAGACCCAGTACTTC. Translation: CASSRESAQETQYF.

Judged by abundance, this clonotype is medium-sized. The chain combines TRBV20-1 with TRBJ2-1; 13 positions agree with TRBD2. CDR1 and CDR2 from the germline V gene are DFQATT and SNEGSKA (reference sequence). The CDR3 spans 14 residues. V lost 5 bases to trimming and J lost 10 bases; unmatched junction nucleotides: 8. CDR3 residues: CSAEQGLAGLEQFF. The CDR3 nucleotides are TGCAGTGCTGAACAGGGACTAGCGGGGTTGGAGCAGTTCTTC.

The chain is built from TRBV12-5 and TRBJ1-1; D gene unclear. The germline gives CDR1 LGHNT, CDR2 FRNRAP. V lost 2 bases, J lost 0 bases, and 13 bases lay in between. There are 16 residues in the CDR3. In DNA form, the CDR3 reads TGTGCTAGTGGTTTGACCTCGACCAGGCTGAACACTGAAGCTTTCTTT. It encodes CASGLTSTRLNTEAFF.

The sample holds many counts of this clonotype. The gene calls are TRBV14 and TRBJ1-5; D is perhaps TRBD1 (5 bases). Trimming took off 0 bases at V and 4 bases at J, with 19 bases between the two ends. This CDR3 comprises 18 residues. Germline CDR1 reads SGHDN; CDR2 reads FVKESK. As DNA, the CDR3 is TGTGCCAGCAGCCAAGAGGAGCATCAGGACAAGCAAAATCAGCCCCAGCATTTT. This translates into CASSQEEHQDKQNQPQHF.

This clonotype was counted ten times or more. This chain joins TRBV3-1 and TRBJ2-5, with D possibly being TRBD2 (6 bases). CDR1 and CDR2 from the germline V gene are LGHDT and YNNKEL (reference sequence). The V end was cut by 1 base, the J end by 2 bases, with 11 bases between. The CDR3 spans 15 residues. CDR3 DNA: TGTGCCAGCAGCCAAGGTAGCGGCCTACAAGAGACCCAGTACTTC. Protein product: CASSQGSGLQETQYF.

This clonotype was detected a few times. The chain links TRBV20-1 to TRBJ2-7; 10 positions match TRBD2. The CDR3 covers 15 residues. V shed 3 bases, J shed 1 base, and the junction held 6 bases outside the gene matches. Germline assignment: CDR1 DFQATT and CDR2 SNEGSKA (reference sequence). CDR3 residues: CSARDGTSDSYEQYV. The CDR3 DNA sequence: TGCAGTGCTAGGGACGGGACTAGCGATTCCTACGAGCAGTACGTC.

CDR3 sequence reads: CASSLDSQGEQFF. As DNA, the CDR3 is TGCGCCAGCAGCTTGGACAGCCAGGGTGAGCAGTTCTTC. This chain links TRBV5-1 with TRBJ2-1; tentatively, D is TRBD1 (5 bases). CDR3 length: 13 residues. Trimming shortened V by 0 bases and J by 9 bases, and 10 bases separated the two germline ends. Germline-derived CDR1 and CDR2 are SGHRS and YFSETQ. Combining the CDR3 with reference TRBV5-1 and TRBJ2-1 gives the whole variable domain KAGVTQTPRYLIKTRGQQVTLSCSPISGHRSVSWYQQTPGQGLQFLFEYFSETQRNKGNFPGRFSGRQFSNSRSEMNVSTLELGDSALYLCASSLDSQGEQFFGPGTRLTVL.

This clonotype came up many times. CDR3 amino acids: CAWSGTVRGELFF. The CDR3 bases are TGTGCCTGGAGTGGGACTGTTCGCGGGGAGCTGTTTTTT. The chain has TRBV30 and TRBJ2-2; maybe TRBD2 (5 bases). Trimming cost V 1 base and J 7 bases, with 10 bases left between them. CDR3 length: 13 amino acids. Germline-derived CDR1 and CDR2 are GTSNPN and SVGIG (reference sequence).

This clonotype was counted ten times or more. The chain couples TRBV7-9 to TRBJ2-5; TRBD1 might be the D (5 bases). The CDR3 extends over 15 amino acids. The germline CDR1 and CDR2 sequences are SEHNR and FQNEAQ (reference sequence). Trimming took 0 bases from V and 2 from J, leaving 10 bases between them. The CDR3 coding sequence is TGTGCCAGCAGCTTAGCAGGGGTGAGGCAAGAGACCCAGTACTTC. Its protein is CASSLAGVRQETQYF.

This clonotype was counted many times. This sequence joins TRBV19 and TRBJ1-2; 8 nucleotides agree with TRBD1. Losses at the gene ends were 5 bases for V and 3 bases for J; bases not matched to a gene: 8. The CDR3 totals 15 residues. Germline V gene sequence: CDR1 LNHDA, CDR2 SQIVND (reference sequence). This CDR3 is CASSPRTGTYYGYTF. The CDR3 region has the DNA TGTGCCAGTAGTCCCCGGACAGGGACCTACTATGGCTACACCTTC.

This clonotype was counted between two and nine times. The CDR3 DNA reads TGCGCCAGCAGCGGACCACATACAAAAGAGACCCAGTACTTC. Its protein product is CASSGPHTKETQYF. This sequence joins TRBV5-1 and TRBJ2-5; D is unclear. The germline V and J ends were trimmed by 4 bases and 3 bases, with 13 bases remaining between them. CDR3 length: 14 residues. Germline V gene sequence: CDR1 SGHRS, CDR2 YFSETQ.

This chain connects TRBV28 to TRBJ2-1, with D possibly being TRBD1 (7 bases). Trimming stripped 5 bases from V and 7 bases from J, with 12 bases between. Looked up from germline, CDR1 is MDHEN and CDR2 is SYDVKM. The CDR3 sequence is 13 residues long. CDR3 coding DNA: TGTGCCAGCAGTCTACAGGGGAGGAATGAGCAGTTCTTC. It is translated as CASSLQGRNEQFF. Filled out from reference TRBV28 and TRBJ2-1, the complete variable domain reads DVKVTQSSRYLVKRTGEKVFLECVQDMDHENMFWYRQDPGLGLRLIYFSYDVKMKEKGDIPEGYSVSREKKERFSLILESASTNQTSMYLCASSLQGRNEQFFGPGTRLTVL.

With regard to this clonotype: The junction differs from germline at one of its ends, possibly a read error. This chain joins TRBV12-3 or TRBV12-4 and TRBJ1-6; D remains ambiguous. The CDR3 is 14 amino acids. CDR3 in amino acids: CASSFTLGNSPLNF. In DNA form, the CDR3 reads TGTGCCAGCAGTTTTACGTTGGGGAATTCACCCCTCAACTTT.

The J gene is TRBJ2-3, the V gene TRBV20-1; 10 bases match TRBD1. J lost 4 bases, V lost 5 bases, and 15 bases had no gene match. The CDR3 is 17 residues long. Germline values: CDR1 DFQATT, CDR2 SNEGSKA (reference sequence). In DNA form, the CDR3 reads TGCAGTGCTTATTCACTCCGGGACAGGGGTGTAGCAGATACGCAGTATTTT. Amino acid sequence: CSAYSLRDRGVADTQYF.

This clonotype was seen many times. The chain has TRBV15 and TRBJ2-2; D gene uncertain. Between the trimmed V and J ends, which lost 0 bases and 7 bases, there was a span of 6 bases. CDR1 is LNHNV and CDR2 is YYDKDF in the germline V gene (reference sequence). This CDR3 spans 13 amino acids. CDR3 region: CATSRDVGGELFF. DNA for the CDR3: TGTGCCACCAGCAGAGACGTCGGCGGGGAGCTGTTTTTT.

This clonotype has just a few counts. The genes are TRBV7-3 and TRBJ1-2; 8 nucleotides line up with TRBD1. Germline lookup yields CDR1 SGHTA and CDR2 FQGTGA. V lost 1 base and J lost 2; bases outside the gene matches: 0. The CDR3 spans 14 residues. In DNA, the CDR3 is TGTGCCAGCAGCTTAAACAGGGGGAACTATGGCTACACCTTC. It encodes CASSLNRGNYGYTF.

This clonotype occurred many times. The CDR3, as DNA: TGTGCCAGCAGCCCCCCTCACGAGACCCAGTACTTC. Its translation is CASSPPHETQYF. The chain uses TRBV7-9 and TRBJ2-5; D unclear. Trimming removed 5 bases at V and 5 bases at J, with 9 bases between. Germline V gene lookup returns CDR1 SEHNR and CDR2 FQNEAQ (reference sequence). This CDR3 comprises 12 residues.

This clonotype was recorded at least ten times. The gene calls are TRBV10-3 and TRBJ1-5; D perhaps matches TRBD1 (5 bases). The CDR3 has 16 residues. With 2 bases removed from V and 1 base from J, the gap between germline ends came to 12 bases. Germline V CDR1 and CDR2: ENHRY, SYGVKD. CDR3 loop: CAISEVGVGSNQPQHF. CDR3 in DNA: TGTGCCATCAGTGAGGTAGGGGTCGGGAGCAATCAGCCCCAGCATTTT.

This clonotype was recorded at least ten times. The chain carries TRBV12-3 or TRBV12-4 and TRBJ1-4; D gene ambiguous. The CDR3 runs 14 residues. Trimming stripped 3 bases from V and 8 bases from J, with 13 bases between. CDR3: CASSFHGGEEKLFF. For the CDR3, the DNA is TGTGCCAGCAGTTTTCATGGTGGTGAGGAAAAACTGTTTTTT.

This clonotype was detected many times. The chain uses TRBV4-1 and TRBJ1-4; D remains ambiguous. The CDR3 runs 15 residues. V gave up 4 bases and J gave up 5 bases, with 14 bases separating them. Germline V CDR1 and CDR2: MGHRA, YSYEKL. This chain's CDR3 is CASSLQDRANEKLFF. In DNA form, the CDR3 reads TGCGCCAGCAGCCTACAAGACCGAGCGAATGAAAAACTGTTTTTT.